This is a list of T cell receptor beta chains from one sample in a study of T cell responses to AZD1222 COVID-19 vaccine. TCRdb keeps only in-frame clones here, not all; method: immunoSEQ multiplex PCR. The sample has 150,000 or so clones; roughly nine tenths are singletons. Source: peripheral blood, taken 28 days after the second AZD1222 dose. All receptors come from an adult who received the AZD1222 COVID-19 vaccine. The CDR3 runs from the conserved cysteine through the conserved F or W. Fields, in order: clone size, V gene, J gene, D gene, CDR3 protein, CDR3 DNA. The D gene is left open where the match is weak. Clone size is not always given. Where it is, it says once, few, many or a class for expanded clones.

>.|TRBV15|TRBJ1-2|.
CATSRDRGAVVYGYTF
TGTGCCACCAGCAGAGATCGGGGGGCGGTGGTTTATGGCTACACCTTC
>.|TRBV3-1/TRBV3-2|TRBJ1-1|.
CASSQGTVGAFF
TGTGCCAGCAGCCAAGGTACAGTGGGGGCTTTCTTT
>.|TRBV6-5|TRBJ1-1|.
CASSYSLGVEAFF
TGTGCCAGCAGTTACTCTCTGGGAGTTGAAGCTTTCTTT
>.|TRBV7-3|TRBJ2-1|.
CASSPGDNEQFF
TGTGCCAGCAGTCCCGGGGACAATGAGCAGTTCTTC
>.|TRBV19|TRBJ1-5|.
CASSTDRNQPQHF
TGTGCCAGTAGTACTGACAGAAATCAGCCCCAGCATTTT
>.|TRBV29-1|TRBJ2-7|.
CSVSLVNYEQYF
TGCAGCGTCTCGTTGGTGAACTACGAGCAGTACTTC
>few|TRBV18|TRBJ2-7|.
CASSLGSPYEQYF
TGTGCCAGCTCACTGGGGTCCCCCTACGAGCAGTACTTC
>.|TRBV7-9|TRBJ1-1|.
CASSLALQGDTEAFF
TGTGCCAGCAGCTTAGCACTGCAGGGAGACACTGAAGCTTTCTTT
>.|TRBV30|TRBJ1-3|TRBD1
CAWSVDRSSGNTIYF
TGTGCCTGGAGTGTGGACAGGAGCTCTGGAAACACCATATATTTT
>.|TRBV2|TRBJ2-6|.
CASVRSSVGANVLTF
TGTGCCAGCGTTAGGTCCTCAGTCGGGGCCAACGTCCTGACTTTC
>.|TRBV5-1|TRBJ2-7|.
CASSPSGRLSYEQYF
TGCGCCAGCAGCCCTTCGGGAAGGTTGTCCTACGAGCAGTACTTC
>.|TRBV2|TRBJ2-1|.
CASRTTATSYNEQFF
TGTGCCAGCAGGACCACGGCTACCTCCTACAATGAGCAGTTCTTC
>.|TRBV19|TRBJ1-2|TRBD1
CATPTGQGDGYTF
TGTGCCACCCCGACAGGGCAGGGGGATGGCTACACCTTC
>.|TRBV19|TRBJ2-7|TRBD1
CASSMGTDLSYEQYF
TGTGCCAGTAGTATGGGGACAGACCTCTCCTACGAGCAGTACTTC
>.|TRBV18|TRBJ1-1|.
CASSLEATNTEAFF
TGTGCCAGCTCACTAGAGGCAACGAACACTGAAGCTTTCTTT
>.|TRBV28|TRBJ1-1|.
CASSFPLTEAFF
TGTGCCAGCAGTTTCCCACTAACTGAAGCTTTCTTT
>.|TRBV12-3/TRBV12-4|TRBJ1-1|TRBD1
CASSPRGDRAAFF
TGTGCCAGCAGTCCTCGGGGGGACAGGGCCGCTTTCTTT
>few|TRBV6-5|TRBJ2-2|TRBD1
CASTQRTGNTGELFF
TGTGCCAGCACCCAAAGGACAGGGAACACCGGGGAGCTGTTTTTT
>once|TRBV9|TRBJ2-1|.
CASSVAFRGSSYNEQFF
TGTGCCAGCAGCGTAGCTTTTAGGGGCAGCTCCTACAATGAGCAGTTCTTC
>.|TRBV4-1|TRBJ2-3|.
CASSQDEEGTDTQYF
TGCGCCAGCAGCCAAGATGAGGAGGGTACAGATACGCAGTATTTT
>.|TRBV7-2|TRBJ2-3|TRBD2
CASSSGGGAGDTQYF
TGTGCCAGCAGCTCGGGGGGGGGAGCCGGAGATACGCAGTATTTT
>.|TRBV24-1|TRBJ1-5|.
CATSVGGIQPQHF
TGTGCCACCAGTGTAGGGGGGATTCAGCCCCAGCATTTT
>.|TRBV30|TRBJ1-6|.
CAWSGGDRVGSPLHF
TGTGCCTGGAGTGGGGGAGATAGAGTCGGTTCACCCCTCCACTTT
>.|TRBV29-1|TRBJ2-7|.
CSVARGIHEQYF
TGCAGCGTTGCCAGGGGAATCCACGAGCAGTACTTC
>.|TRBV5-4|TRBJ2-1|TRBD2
CASSLVDATGLAGSYNEQFF
TGTGCCAGCAGCTTGGTAGACGCCACGGGACTAGCGGGAAGCTACAATGAGCAGTTCTTC
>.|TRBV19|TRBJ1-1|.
CASSTIIGNTEAFF
TGTGCCAGTAGTACTATTATAGGGAACACTGAAGCTTTCTTT
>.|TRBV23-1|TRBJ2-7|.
CASSQDGEGHEQYF
TGCGCCAGCAGTCAAGACGGCGAGGGGCACGAGCAGTACTTC
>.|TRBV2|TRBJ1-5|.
CASSEVQGGFQPQHF
TGTGCCAGCAGTGAAGTCCAGGGAGGTTTTCAGCCCCAGCATTTT
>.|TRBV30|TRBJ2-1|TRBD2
CAWGALGGSVYEQFF
TGTGCCTGGGGGGCATTAGGCGGGAGTGTGTATGAGCAGTTCTTC
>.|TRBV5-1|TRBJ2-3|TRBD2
CASSLVGGQFTDTQYF
TGCGCCAGCAGCTTGGTGGGAGGGCAGTTCACAGATACGCAGTATTTT
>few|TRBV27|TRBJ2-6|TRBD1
CASRVDRVSSGANVLTF
TGTGCCAGCAGAGTGGACAGGGTCTCGTCTGGGGCCAACGTCCTGACTTTC
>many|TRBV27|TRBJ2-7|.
CASSFGTEQYF
TGTGCCAGCAGTTTTGGTACCGAGCAGTACTTC
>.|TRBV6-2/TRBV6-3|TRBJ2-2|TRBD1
CASSYFYRGNTGELFF
TGTGCCAGCAGTTACTTTTACAGGGGTAACACCGGGGAGCTGTTTTTT
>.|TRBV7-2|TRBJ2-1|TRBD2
CAARTSGTEEQFF
TGTGCCGCTAGGACTAGCGGGACAGAGGAGCAGTTCTTC
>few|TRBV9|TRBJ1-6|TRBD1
CASSVGLGQGSSPLHF
TGTGCCAGCAGCGTAGGTCTGGGACAGGGGTCTTCACCCCTCCACTTT
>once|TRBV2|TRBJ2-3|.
CASSELRGQVKQYF
TGTGCCAGCAGTGAACTGCGGGGGCAGGTTAAGCAGTATTTT
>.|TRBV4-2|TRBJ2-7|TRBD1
CASSQARTGLPYEQYF
TGTGCCAGCAGCCAGGCCCGGACAGGGCTTCCCTACGAGCAGTACTTC
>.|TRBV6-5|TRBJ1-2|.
CASSPQTGDYGYTF
TGTGCCAGCAGTCCCCAAACAGGTGACTATGGCTACACCTTC